This is a list of T cell receptor beta chains from one sample in a study of shared clonotypes between healthy human individuals. Clones were read by immunoSEQ multiplex PCR, and TCRdb kept only the in-frame ones, dropping some. The sample includes millions of clones, about 95% of them seen just once. The sample consisted of naive CD8+ T cells sorted from blood. The receptor set was obtained from a man aged 18-30 years in good health. Both conserved end residues are part of each CDR3. A D gene is named only where the DNA matches it firmly. Size values are once, few and many counts, or a class for expanded clones, and some rows have none.

J gene: TRBJ1-3
V gene: TRBV15
D gene: NA
CDR3 length: 16
clone size: NA
CDR3 protein: CATSRDSEGTGNTIYF
CDR3 DNA: TGTGCCACCAGCAGAGATTCGGAGGGTACTGGAAACACCATATATTTT

J gene: TRBJ1-1
V gene: TRBV7-9
D gene: NA
CDR3 length: 12
clone size: NA
CDR3 protein: CASSSPRTEAFF
CDR3 DNA: TGTGCCAGCAGCTCCCCGCGGACTGAAGCTTTCTTT

J gene: TRBJ1-1
V gene: TRBV19
D gene: TRBD1
CDR3 length: 14
clone size: NA
CDR3 protein: CASSTGQGPTEAFF
CDR3 DNA: TGTGCCAGTAGTACGGGACAGGGACCCACTGAAGCTTTCTTT

J gene: TRBJ2-1
V gene: TRBV6-1
D gene: TRBD2
CDR3 length: 15
clone size: once
CDR3 protein: CASSELAGGFNEQFF
CDR3 DNA: TGTGCCAGCAGTGAATTAGCGGGAGGGTTTAATGAGCAGTTCTTC

J gene: TRBJ2-7
V gene: TRBV7-2
D gene: NA
CDR3 length: 16
clone size: NA
CDR3 protein: CASSPGVGGRRAEQYF
CDR3 DNA: TGTGCCAGCAGCCCGGGCGTGGGGGGGCGCAGGGCCGAGCAGTACTTC

J gene: TRBJ2-7
V gene: TRBV7-9
D gene: NA
CDR3 length: 10
clone size: NA
CDR3 protein: CASSSRPGCF
CDR3 DNA: TGTGCCAGCAGCTCCAGGCCGGGGTGCTTC

J gene: TRBJ1-1
V gene: TRBV9
D gene: NA
CDR3 length: 15
clone size: NA
CDR3 protein: CASSVDEGANTEAFF
CDR3 DNA: TGTGCCAGCAGCGTAGACGAAGGGGCGAACACTGAAGCTTTCTTT

J gene: TRBJ1-2
V gene: TRBV6-5
D gene: TRBD1
CDR3 length: 11
clone size: once
CDR3 protein: CATETGEGYTF
CDR3 DNA: TGTGCCACCGAGACAGGGGAAGGCTACACCTTC

J gene: TRBJ1-1
V gene: TRBV6-5
D gene: NA
CDR3 length: 14
clone size: NA
CDR3 protein: CASSYGRGVTEAFF
CDR3 DNA: TGTGCCAGCAGTTACGGGAGGGGCGTCACTGAAGCTTTCTTT

J gene: TRBJ2-2
V gene: TRBV7-2
D gene: TRBD2
CDR3 length: 15
clone size: once
CDR3 protein: CATAPSGSHTGELFF
CDR3 DNA: TGTGCCACCGCCCCCAGCGGGAGTCATACCGGGGAGCTGTTTTTT

J gene: TRBJ2-2
V gene: TRBV13
D gene: NA
CDR3 length: 17
clone size: NA
CDR3 protein: CASSQGLGGGNTGELFF
CDR3 DNA: TGTGCCAGCAGCCAGGGGCTTGGCGGGGGGAACACCGGGGAGCTGTTTTTT

J gene: TRBJ2-7
V gene: TRBV6-6
D gene: TRBD1
CDR3 length: 14
clone size: NA
CDR3 protein: CASSWGQGKDEQYF
CDR3 DNA: TGTGCCAGCAGTTGGGGACAGGGGAAGGACGAGCAGTACTTC

J gene: TRBJ2-7
V gene: TRBV5-1
D gene: NA
CDR3 length: 13
clone size: NA
CDR3 protein: CASSFGLNYEQYF
CDR3 DNA: TGCGCCAGCAGCTTTGGTCTGAACTACGAGCAGTACTTC

J gene: TRBJ1-5
V gene: TRBV6-4
D gene: NA
CDR3 length: 14
clone size: once
CDR3 protein: CASNTGLSNQPQHF
CDR3 DNA: TGTGCCAGTAATACAGGGCTGAGCAATCAGCCCCAGCATTTT

J gene: TRBJ2-7
V gene: TRBV7-8
D gene: NA
CDR3 length: 13
clone size: NA
CDR3 protein: CASSLGPDYEQYF
CDR3 DNA: TGTGCCAGCAGCTTAGGACCAGACTACGAGCAGTACTTC

J gene: TRBJ1-6
V gene: TRBV7-9
D gene: NA
CDR3 length: 15
clone size: NA
CDR3 protein: CASSRDPREMSPLHF
CDR3 DNA: TGTGCCAGCAGCCGAGACCCCCGGGAGATGTCACCCCTCCACTTT

J gene: TRBJ2-7
V gene: TRBV5-4
D gene: NA
CDR3 length: 12
clone size: NA
CDR3 protein: CASSFGNYEQYF
CDR3 DNA: TGTGCCAGCAGCTTTGGAAACTACGAGCAGTACTTC